This paragraph covers one TCR beta chain sequence. Its antigen is unidentified. The sample originates from a study of cytomegalovirus exposure and HLA in healthy donors. V was trimmed by 4 bases and J by 6 bases, leaving 15 bases between them. The CDR3 is made up of 14 amino acids. CDR1 is MNHNS, CDR2 SASEGT, per germline. Study-wide findings and caveats: Previous analysis showed most TCR beta V segments were productive about 90% or about 30% of the time. Sequencing probably produced one cluster of sequence variants that were highly shared. Later, an analysis found that common viral pathogens appeared to be linked with several of the most significant clusters. Most subjects had HLA-A and HLA-B alleles reportedly predicted accurately by TCR beta sequences.

Primers for the PCR totalled 60 Vbeta and 13 Jbeta. TCRdb's copy holds only in-frame clones and misses some; the assay was immunoSEQ multiplex PCR. The sample records 75,000 to 100,000 clones, around 73% being singletons. This TCR derives from a man aged 35-49 years in good health and CMV-seronegative. The chain couples TRBV6-1 to TRBJ1-1; TRBD1 might be the D (5 bases). The source material was PBMCs. CDR3 sequence (DNA): TGTGCCAGCAGTGGAACAGGAAGGGTAGCTGAAGCTTTCTTT. Residues: CASSGTGRVAEAFF.